This TCR beta chain derives from a study of OX40 agonist ivuxolimab in advanced cancers. On the study more broadly: Under the entry rules, prior anti-PD-1, anti-PD-L1 or anti-CTLA-4 therapy was allowed, and 40% had some.

Trimming removed 8 bases from V and 2 bases from J, with 17 bases in between. This CDR3 is 14 amino acids long. Assay: immunoSEQ multiplex PCR; the TCRdb copy retains only in-frame clones and omits some. This table holds tens of thousands of clones, more than 65% found once. This material consisted of CD4+ or CD8+ T cells sorted from blood, taken in a trial of the OX40 agonist ivuxolimab. The source is an adult with an advanced solid tumor such as melanoma, head and neck, liver or kidney cancer. The chain combines TRBV5-3 with TRBJ2-7; D is ambiguous. TRBV5-3 is reported as an ORF; its role is uncertain. The CDR3 loop is CASVREETPYEQYF. CDR3 sequence (DNA): TGTGCCAGCGTTAGGGAAGAAACTCCCTACGAGCAGTACTTC.